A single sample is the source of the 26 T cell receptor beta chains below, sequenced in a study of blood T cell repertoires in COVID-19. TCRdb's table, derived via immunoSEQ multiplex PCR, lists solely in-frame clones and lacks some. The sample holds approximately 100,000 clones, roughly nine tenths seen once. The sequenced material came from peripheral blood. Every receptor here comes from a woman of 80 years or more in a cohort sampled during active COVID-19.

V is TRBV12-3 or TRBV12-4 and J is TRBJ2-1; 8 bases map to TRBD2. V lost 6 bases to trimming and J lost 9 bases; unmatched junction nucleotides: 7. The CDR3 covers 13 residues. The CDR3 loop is CASRGTSLLEQFF. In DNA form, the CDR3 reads TGTGCCAGCAGGGGGACTAGTTTGCTTGAGCAGTTCTTC.

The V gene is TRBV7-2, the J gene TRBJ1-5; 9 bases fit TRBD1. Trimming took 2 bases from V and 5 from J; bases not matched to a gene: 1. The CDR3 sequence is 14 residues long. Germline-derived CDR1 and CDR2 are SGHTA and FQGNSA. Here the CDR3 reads CASSLRQGDQPQHF. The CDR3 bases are TGTGCCAGCAGCTTACGACAGGGGGATCAGCCCCAGCATTTT.

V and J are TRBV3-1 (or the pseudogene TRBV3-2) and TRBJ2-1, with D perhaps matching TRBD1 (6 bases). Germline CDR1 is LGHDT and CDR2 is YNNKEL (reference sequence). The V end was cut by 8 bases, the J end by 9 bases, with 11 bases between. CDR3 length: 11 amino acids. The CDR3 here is CASEGVSEQFF. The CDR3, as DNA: TGTGCCAGCGAGGGGGTGAGTGAGCAGTTCTTC.

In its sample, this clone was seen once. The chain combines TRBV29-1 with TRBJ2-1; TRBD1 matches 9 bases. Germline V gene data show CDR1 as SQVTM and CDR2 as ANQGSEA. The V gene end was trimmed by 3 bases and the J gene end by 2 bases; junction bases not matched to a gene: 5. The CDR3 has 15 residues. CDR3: CSVEVGQGPYNEQFF. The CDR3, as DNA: TGCAGCGTTGAGGTAGGACAGGGGCCCTACAATGAGCAGTTCTTC.

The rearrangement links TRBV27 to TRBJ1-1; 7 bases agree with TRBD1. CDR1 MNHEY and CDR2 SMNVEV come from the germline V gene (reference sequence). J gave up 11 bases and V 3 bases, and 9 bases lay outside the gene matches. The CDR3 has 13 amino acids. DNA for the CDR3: TGTGCCAGCAGTTTTCTCCAGACAGGGCAGGCTTTCTTT. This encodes CASSFLQTGQAFF.

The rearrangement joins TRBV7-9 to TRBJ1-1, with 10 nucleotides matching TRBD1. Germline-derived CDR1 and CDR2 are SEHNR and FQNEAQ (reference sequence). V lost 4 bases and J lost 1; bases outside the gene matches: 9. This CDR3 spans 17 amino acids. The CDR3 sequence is CASSSDRGFVGNTEAFF. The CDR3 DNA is TGTGCCAGCAGCTCGGACAGGGGGTTTGTGGGGAACACTGAAGCTTTCTTT.

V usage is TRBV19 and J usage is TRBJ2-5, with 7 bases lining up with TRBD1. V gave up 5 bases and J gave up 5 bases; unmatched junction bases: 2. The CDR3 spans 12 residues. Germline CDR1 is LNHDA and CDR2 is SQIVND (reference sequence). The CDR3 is CASSARGETQYF. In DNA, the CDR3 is TGTGCCAGTAGTGCCAGGGGGGAGACCCAGTACTTC.

This chain's CDR3 is CASSPTGGNNQPQHF. The CDR3 DNA is TGTGCCAGCAGCCCGACAGGGGGGAACAATCAGCCCCAGCATTTT. This rearrangement joins TRBV11-2 to TRBJ1-5, with 9 nucleotides matching TRBD1. The CDR3 length is 15 residues. V lost 5 bases and J lost 3; bases outside the gene matches: 5. Germline lookup yields CDR1 SGHAT and CDR2 FQNNGV.

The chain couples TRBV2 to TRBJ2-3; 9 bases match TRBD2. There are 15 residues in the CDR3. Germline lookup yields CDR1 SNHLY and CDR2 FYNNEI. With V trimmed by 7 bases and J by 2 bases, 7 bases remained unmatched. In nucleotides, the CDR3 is TGTGCCAGCAAAGGGCTAGCGGGACCCACAGATACGCAGTATTTT. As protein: CASKGLAGPTDTQYF.

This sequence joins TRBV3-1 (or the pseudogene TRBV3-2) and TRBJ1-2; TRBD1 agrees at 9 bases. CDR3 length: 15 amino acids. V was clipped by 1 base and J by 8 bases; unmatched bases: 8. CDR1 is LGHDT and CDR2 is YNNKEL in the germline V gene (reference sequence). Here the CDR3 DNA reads TGTGCCAGCAGCCAAGTCCCACAGGGGGCTAGGGGCTACACCTTC. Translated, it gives CASSQVPQGARGYTF.

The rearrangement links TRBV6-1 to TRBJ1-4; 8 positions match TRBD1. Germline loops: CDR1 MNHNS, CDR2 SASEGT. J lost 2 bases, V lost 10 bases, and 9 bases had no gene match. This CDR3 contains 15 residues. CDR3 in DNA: TGTGCCACAGGACCAGGGGGCGCTACTAATGAAAAACTGTTTTTT. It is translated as CATGPGGATNEKLFF.

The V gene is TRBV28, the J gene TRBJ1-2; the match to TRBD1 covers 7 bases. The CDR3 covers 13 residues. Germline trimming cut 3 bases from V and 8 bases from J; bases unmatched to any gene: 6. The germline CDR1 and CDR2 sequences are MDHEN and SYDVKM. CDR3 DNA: TGTGCCAGCAGTTTGTTCAGGGGGAAAGGCTACACCTTC. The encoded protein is CASSLFRGKGYTF.

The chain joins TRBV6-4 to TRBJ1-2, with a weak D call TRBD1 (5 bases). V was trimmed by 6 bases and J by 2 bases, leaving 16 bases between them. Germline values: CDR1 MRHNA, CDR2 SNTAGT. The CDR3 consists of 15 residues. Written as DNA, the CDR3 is TGTGCCAGCAGGGCCCTGGAAGGGGCGAACTATGGCTACACCTTC. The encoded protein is CASRALEGANYGYTF.

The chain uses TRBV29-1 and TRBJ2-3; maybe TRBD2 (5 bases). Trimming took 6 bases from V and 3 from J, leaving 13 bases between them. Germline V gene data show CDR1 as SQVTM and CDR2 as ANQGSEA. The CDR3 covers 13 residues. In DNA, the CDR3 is TGCAGCGTGGAGCTAGCCTCGACAGATACGCAGTATTTT. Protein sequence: CSVELASTDTQYF.

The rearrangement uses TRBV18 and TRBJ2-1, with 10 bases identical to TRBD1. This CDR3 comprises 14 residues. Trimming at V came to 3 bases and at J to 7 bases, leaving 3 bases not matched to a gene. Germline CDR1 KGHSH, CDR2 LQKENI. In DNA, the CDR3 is TGTGCCAGCTCACCTGACAGGGGGCAAAATGAGCAGTTCTTC. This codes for CASSPDRGQNEQFF. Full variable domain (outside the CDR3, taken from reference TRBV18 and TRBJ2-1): NAGVMQNPRHLVRRRGQEARLRCSPMKGHSHVYWYRQLPEEGLKFMVYLQKENIIDESGMPKERFSAEFPKEGPSILRIQQVVRGDSAAYFCASSPDRGQNEQFFGPGTRLTVL.

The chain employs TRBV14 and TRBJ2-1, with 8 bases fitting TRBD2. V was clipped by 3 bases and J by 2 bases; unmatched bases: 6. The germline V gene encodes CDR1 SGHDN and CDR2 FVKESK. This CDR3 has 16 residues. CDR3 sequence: CASSQGGGRPYNEQFF. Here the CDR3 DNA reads TGTGCCAGCAGCCAGGGCGGGGGGAGGCCCTACAATGAGCAGTTCTTC.

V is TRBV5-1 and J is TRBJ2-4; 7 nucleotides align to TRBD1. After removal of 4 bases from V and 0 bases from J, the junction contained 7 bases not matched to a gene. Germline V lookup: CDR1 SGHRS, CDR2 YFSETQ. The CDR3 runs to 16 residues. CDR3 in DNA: TGCGCCAGCAGCGAGGGGACAGCTTTAGCCAAAAACATTCAGTACTTC. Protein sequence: CASSEGTALAKNIQYF.

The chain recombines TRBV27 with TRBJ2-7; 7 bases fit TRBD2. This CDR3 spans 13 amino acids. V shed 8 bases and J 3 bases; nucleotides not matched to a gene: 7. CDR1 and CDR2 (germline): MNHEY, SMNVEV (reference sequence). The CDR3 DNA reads TGTGCCAGCGGTGGGGGGGTGCACTACGAGCAGTACTTC. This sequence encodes CASGGGVHYEQYF.

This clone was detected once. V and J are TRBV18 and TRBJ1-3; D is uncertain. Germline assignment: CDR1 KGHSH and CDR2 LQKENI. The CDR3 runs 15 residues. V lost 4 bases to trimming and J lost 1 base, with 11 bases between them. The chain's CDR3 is CASSRGGQSGNTIYF. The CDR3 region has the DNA TGTGCCAGCTCACGAGGCGGGCAGTCTGGAAACACCATATATTTT.

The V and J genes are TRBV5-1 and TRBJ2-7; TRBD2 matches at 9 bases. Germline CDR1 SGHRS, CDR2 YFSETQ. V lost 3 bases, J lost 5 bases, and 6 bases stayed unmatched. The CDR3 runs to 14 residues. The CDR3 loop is CASSSPGTSNEQYF. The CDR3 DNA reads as TGCGCCAGCAGCTCCCCGGGGACTAGCAACGAGCAGTACTTC.

The CDR3 nucleotides read TGCGCCAGCAGCCGGAAGGGTGAGGGAGGGGTCACAGATACGCAGTATTTT. It translates to CASSRKGEGGVTDTQYF. V is TRBV5-1 and J is TRBJ2-3, with TRBD2 identical over 7 bases. The CDR3 runs 17 residues. V lost 4 bases to trimming and J lost 2 bases; unmatched junction nucleotides: 13. CDR1 and CDR2 from the germline V gene are SGHRS and YFSETQ. The full variable domain, rest sourced from reference TRBV5-1 and TRBJ2-3, is KAGVTQTPRYLIKTRGQQVTLSCSPISGHRSVSWYQQTPGQGLQFLFEYFSETQRNKGNFPGRFSGRQFSNSRSEMNVSTLELGDSALYLCASSRKGEGGVTDTQYFGPGTRLTVL.

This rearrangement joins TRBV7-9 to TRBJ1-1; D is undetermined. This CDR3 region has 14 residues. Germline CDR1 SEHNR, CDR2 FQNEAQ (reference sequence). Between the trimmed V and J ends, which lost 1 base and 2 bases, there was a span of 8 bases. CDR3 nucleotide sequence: TGTGCCAGCAGCTTAGTTTGGGCTAACACTGAAGCTTTCTTT. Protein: CASSLVWANTEAFF. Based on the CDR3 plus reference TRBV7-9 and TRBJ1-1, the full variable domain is DTGVSQNPRHKITKRGQNVTFRCDPISEHNRLYWYRQTLGQGPEFLTYFQNEAQLEKSRLLSDRFSAERPKGSFSTLEIQRTEQGDSAMYLCASSLVWANTEAFFGQGTRLTVV.

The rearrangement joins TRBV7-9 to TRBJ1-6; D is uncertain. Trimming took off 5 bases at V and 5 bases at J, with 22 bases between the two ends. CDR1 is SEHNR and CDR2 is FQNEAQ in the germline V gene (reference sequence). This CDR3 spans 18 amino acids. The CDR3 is CASSRFQTLLPDNSPLHF. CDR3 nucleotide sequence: TGTGCCAGCAGCCGATTCCAGACACTGCTCCCCGATAATTCACCCCTCCACTTT. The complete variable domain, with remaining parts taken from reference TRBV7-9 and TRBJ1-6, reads DTGVSQNPRHKITKRGQNVTFRCDPISEHNRLYWYRQTLGQGPEFLTYFQNEAQLEKSRLLSDRFSAERPKGSFSTLEIQRTEQGDSAMYLCASSRFQTLLPDNSPLHFGNGTRLTVT.

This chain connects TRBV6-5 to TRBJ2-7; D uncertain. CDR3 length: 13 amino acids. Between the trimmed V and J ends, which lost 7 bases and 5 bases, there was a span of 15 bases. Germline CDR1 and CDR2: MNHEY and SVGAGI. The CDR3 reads CASTRQAADEQYF. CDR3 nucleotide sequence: TGTGCCAGCACCCGTCAGGCAGCCGACGAGCAGTACTTC.

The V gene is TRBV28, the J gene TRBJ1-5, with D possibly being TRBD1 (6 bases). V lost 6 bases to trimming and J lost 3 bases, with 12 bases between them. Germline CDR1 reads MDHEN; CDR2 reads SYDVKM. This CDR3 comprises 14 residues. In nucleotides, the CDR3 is TGTGCCAGCAGATCGGGGGGCGTCAATCAGCCCCAGCATTTT. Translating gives CASRSGGVNQPQHF. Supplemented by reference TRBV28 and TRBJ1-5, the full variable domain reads DVKVTQSSRYLVKRTGEKVFLECVQDMDHENMFWYRQDPGLGLRLIYFSYDVKMKEKGDIPEGYSVSREKKERFSLILESASTNQTSMYLCASRSGGVNQPQHFGDGTRLSIL.

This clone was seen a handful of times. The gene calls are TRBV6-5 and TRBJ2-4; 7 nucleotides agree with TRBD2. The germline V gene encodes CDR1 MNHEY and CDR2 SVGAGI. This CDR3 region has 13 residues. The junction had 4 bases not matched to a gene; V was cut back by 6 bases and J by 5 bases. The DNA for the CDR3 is TGTGCCAGCAGGGGAGCGGGACAAAACATTCAGTACTTC. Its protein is CASRGAGQNIQYF.